Each of the 28 T cell receptor beta chains below was sequenced from the same sample in a study of blood T cell repertoires in COVID-19. Produced via immunoSEQ multiplex PCR; TCRdb's table is partial and in-frame only. The table has fewer than 250,000 clones, roughly nine tenths seen once; the top ten hold 2.2%. Sequenced input: peripheral blood. These receptors all come from a woman aged 45-65 years with acute or convalescent COVID-19.

This clone was found a few times. The chain employs TRBV7-2 and TRBJ1-5; D possibly corresponds to TRBD1 (6 bases). The CDR3 extends over 14 amino acids. Germline V CDR1 and CDR2: SGHTA, FQGNSA. Trimming stripped 6 bases from V and 6 bases from J, with 15 bases between. This CDR3 reads CASRAPGAGQPQHF. The CDR3 DNA is TGTGCCAGCAGAGCCCCAGGGGCGGGTCAGCCCCAGCATTTT. The full variable domain, rest sourced from reference TRBV7-2 and TRBJ1-5, is GAGVSQSPSNKVTEKGKDVELRCDPISGHTALYWYRQSLGQGLEFLIYFQGNSAPDKSGLPSDRFSAERTGGSVSTLTIQRTQQEDSAVYLCASRAPGAGQPQHFGDGTRLSIL.

The chain links TRBV7-2 to TRBJ2-3, with D unresolved. The CDR3 is 16 amino acids. With 4 bases removed from V and 2 bases from J, the gap between germline ends came to 16 bases. Germline CDR1 reads SGHTA; CDR2 reads FQGNSA. The CDR3 loop reads CASSSLSTTITDTQYF. The DNA of the CDR3 is TGTGCCAGCAGCTCGCTCAGTACGACAATCACAGATACGCAGTATTTT.

The chain couples TRBV3-1 (or the pseudogene TRBV3-2) to TRBJ2-2; no definite D call. The V gene lost 5 bases and the J gene lost 7 bases, with 8 bases spanning the gap. The CDR3 loop spans 12 amino acids. Germline V CDR1 and CDR2: LGHDT, YNNKEL (reference sequence). In DNA, the CDR3 is TGTGCCAGCAGCTGGGCCAGCGGGGAGCTGTTTTTT. This translates into CASSWASGELFF.

A single count supports this clone. This sequence joins TRBV5-6 and TRBJ2-7, with D tentatively TRBD1 (6 bases). V gave up 4 bases and J gave up 1 base, with 12 bases separating them. Germline V gene data show CDR1 as SGHDT and CDR2 as YYEEEE. This CDR3 is built from 14 residues. CDR3 region: CASSPVGGSYEQYF. DNA of the CDR3: TGTGCCAGCAGCCCCGTAGGGGGTTCCTACGAGCAGTACTTC.

This chain links TRBV3-1 (or the pseudogene TRBV3-2) with TRBJ2-3; 7 bases map to TRBD2. Per the germline V gene, CDR1 is LGHDT and CDR2 is YNNKEL (reference sequence). V dropped 0 bases and J dropped 2; count of bases not matched to a gene: 2. There are 15 residues in the CDR3. The CDR3, as DNA: TGTGCCAGCAGCCAAGAAGCGGGGATCACAGATACGCAGTATTTT. Its translation: CASSQEAGITDTQYF.

The J gene is TRBJ2-7, the V gene TRBV24-1; D is perhaps TRBD1 (5 bases). There are 12 residues in the CDR3. Trimming cost V 6 bases and J 6 bases, with 11 bases left between them. Germline loops: CDR1 KGHDR, CDR2 SFDVKD. The DNA of the CDR3 is TGTGCCACCAGTCAAGGGGTGAGCGAGCAGTACTTC. It translates to CATSQGVSEQYF.

For this clone: One end of the junction varies from germline; a read error may be responsible. The CDR3 sequence: CASSLSSNRVLNF. For the CDR3, the DNA is TGTGCCAGCAGTTTGTCCAGTAACAGGGTGCTGAACTTC. The chain is built from TRBV12-3 or TRBV12-4 and TRBJ2-7; possible D gene TRBD1, 6 bases. The CDR3 consists of 13 residues.

The chain couples TRBV11-2 to TRBJ2-1, with 9 positions matching TRBD2. CDR3 length: 16 residues. V dropped 5 bases and J dropped 3; count of bases not matched to a gene: 8. CDR1 is SGHAT and CDR2 is FQNNGV in the germline V gene. In DNA form, the CDR3 reads TGTGCCAGCAGCCCGCCGGGACTAGCTTTCTACAATGAGCAGTTCTTC. Translated: CASSPPGLAFYNEQFF. Variable domain in full (rest from reference TRBV11-2 and TRBJ2-1): EAGVAQSPRYKIIEKRQSVAFWCNPISGHATLYWYQQILGQGPKLLIQFQNNGVVDDSQLPKDRFSAERLKGVDSTLKIQPAKLEDSAVYLCASSPPGLAFYNEQFFGPGTRLTVL.

This chain uses TRBV28 with TRBJ2-7; D is perhaps TRBD1 (7 bases). The germline V gene has CDR1 MDHEN and CDR2 SYDVKM. The CDR3 runs to 14 residues. V shed 2 bases and J shed 5 bases, with 13 bases lying between them. Written as DNA, the CDR3 is TGTGCCAGCAGTTTAACACAGGGGAGGAACGAGCAGTACTTC. Residues: CASSLTQGRNEQYF.

In its sample, this clone was seen once. This sequence joins TRBV6-2 or TRBV6-3 and TRBJ1-5; D not resolved. Germline CDR1 and CDR2: MNHEY and SVGEGT. V lost 1 base and J lost 8, with 12 bases in between. CDR3 size: 14 residues. The CDR3 protein is CASSYLTGNEPQHF. The CDR3 DNA is TGTGCCAGCAGTTACTTGACCGGGAATGAGCCCCAGCATTTT.

V and J are TRBV19 and TRBJ1-2; 7 bases fit TRBD1. V shed 7 bases and J 8 bases; nucleotides not matched to a gene: 16. There are 15 residues in the CDR3. Germline V lookup: CDR1 LNHDA, CDR2 SQIVND (reference sequence). For the CDR3, the DNA is TGTGCCAGTACCACTGGGACAGCCCACTTGGGAGGCTACACCTTC. Amino acid sequence: CASTTGTAHLGGYTF.

The chain employs TRBV6-5 and TRBJ2-2; TRBD1 aligns across 8 bases. CDR1 is MNHEY, CDR2 SVGAGI, per germline. The CDR3 covers 14 residues. Unmatched junction bases numbered 10, after V lost 10 bases and J lost 6 bases. The CDR3 loop reads CATFGQGGSGELFF. Here the CDR3 DNA reads TGTGCCACGTTCGGACAGGGAGGTTCCGGGGAGCTGTTTTTT.

The chain's CDR3 is CASSIVSRSDGYTF. CDR3 DNA sequence: TGTGCCAGTAGTATAGTCTCCAGGTCGGATGGCTACACCTTC. The V gene is TRBV19, the J gene TRBJ1-2; D is unresolved. This CDR3 has 14 amino acids. Trimming removed 1 base at V and 6 bases at J, with 12 bases between. Germline assignment: CDR1 LNHDA and CDR2 SQIVND (reference sequence).

The V and J genes are TRBV10-1 and TRBJ2-5; 7 bases map to TRBD1. Germline CDR1 WNHNN, CDR2 SYGVQD (reference sequence). The CDR3 is 13 amino acids. V shed 0 bases, J shed 7 bases, and the junction held 2 bases outside the gene matches. The CDR3 DNA follows: TGCGCCAGCAGTGAGTCGGGACAGAGGACCCAGTACTTC. This sequence encodes CASSESGQRTQYF.

The chain recombines TRBV6-4 with TRBJ2-2; possible D gene TRBD2, 5 bases. Per the germline V gene, CDR1 is MRHNA and CDR2 is SNTAGT. The CDR3 sequence is 13 residues long. V lost 7 bases and J 1 base, leaving 7 bases between the germline ends. CDR3 coding DNA: TGTGCCAGCAAAGCGGTGAACACCGGGGAGCTGTTTTTT. Its protein product is CASKAVNTGELFF.

V is TRBV18 and J is TRBJ2-7; 7 bases agree with TRBD2. Germline lookup yields CDR1 KGHSH and CDR2 LQKENI. This CDR3 comprises 14 residues. V trimming: 6 bases; J trimming: 6 bases; junction bases outside the gene matches: 11. The CDR3 protein is CASSPREGVSEQYF. As DNA, the CDR3 is TGTGCCAGCTCCCCGAGGGAGGGCGTGAGCGAGCAGTACTTC.

The chain combines TRBV10-1 with TRBJ1-1; TRBD1 is a possible D gene (6 bases). Germline V gene sequence: CDR1 WNHNN, CDR2 SYGVQD (reference sequence). Trimming shortened V by 1 base and J by 1 base, and 10 bases separated the two germline ends. This CDR3 contains 15 residues. Here the CDR3 DNA reads TGCGCCAGCAGTGAGTGGGTAGGGGGGAACACTGAAGCTTTCTTT. Amino acid sequence: CASSEWVGGNTEAFF.

The V and J genes are TRBV6-5 and TRBJ1-1; 7 nucleotides line up with TRBD1. The CDR3 loop spans 14 amino acids. CDR1 and CDR2 from the germline V gene are MNHEY and SVGAGI. The V gene end was trimmed by 6 bases and the J gene end by 3 bases; junction bases not matched to a gene: 7. CDR3 coding DNA: TGTGCCAGCAGCCCCGTCAGGGGGTACACTGAAGCTTTCTTT. Translating it yields CASSPVRGYTEAFF.

The chain has TRBV5-8 and TRBJ1-1, with D maybe TRBD1 (5 bases). Trimming left V 5 bases short and J 3 bases short, with 11 bases between. Per the germline V gene, CDR1 is SGHTS and CDR2 is YDEGEE. The CDR3 covers 13 residues. Written as DNA, the CDR3 is TGTGCCAGCAGAAGACAGATAGACACTGAAGCTTTCTTT. Its protein is CASRRQIDTEAFF.

The V gene is TRBV19, the J gene TRBJ2-7; D ambiguous. V was clipped by 0 bases and J by 2 bases, with 11 bases between them. From germline, CDR1 is LNHDA and CDR2 SQIVND (reference sequence). The CDR3 is made up of 15 amino acids. The CDR3 loop is CASSIDGQRAYEQYF. DNA for the CDR3: TGTGCCAGTAGTATAGATGGGCAGAGAGCCTACGAGCAGTACTTC. Full variable domain (remainder filled in from reference TRBV19 and TRBJ2-7): DGGITQSPKYLFRKEGQNVTLSCEQNLNHDAMYWYRQDPGQGLRLIYYSQIVNDFQKGDIAEGYSVSREKKESFPLTVTSAQKNPTAFYLCASSIDGQRAYEQYFGPGTRLTVT.

The rearrangement uses TRBV19 and TRBJ2-1; D unclear. This CDR3 comprises 11 residues. Germline values: CDR1 LNHDA, CDR2 SQIVND (reference sequence). V dropped 2 bases and J dropped 9 bases, with 5 bases sitting between them. The CDR3 DNA is TGTGCCAGTAGTATACTGTCTGAGCAGTTCTTC. This encodes CASSILSEQFF.

The V call is TRBV10-3, the J call TRBJ1-2; TRBD1 matches 7 bases. V shed 8 bases and J 5 bases; nucleotides not matched to a gene: 11. This CDR3 is built from 14 residues. Germline CDR1 reads ENHRY; CDR2 reads SYGVKD. The DNA for the CDR3 is TGTGCCATCGGCGACAGGGATGGCATTTATGGCTACACCTTC. Encoded protein: CAIGDRDGIYGYTF.

This clone was detected once. V and J are TRBV5-1 and TRBJ2-7, with D possibly being TRBD2 (6 bases). Trimming pared 3 bases from V and 4 bases from J, leaving 14 bases between. The CDR3 extends over 14 amino acids. The V gene's germline CDR1 is SGHRS and CDR2 YFSETQ. DNA for the CDR3: TGCGCCAGCAGCTCGACTAGTAATGTGTACGAGCAGTACTTC. This gives the protein CASSSTSNVYEQYF.

This clone was counted only a few times. This sample includes further DNA sequences coding for the same CDR3. This chain connects TRBV9 to TRBJ1-1; the D gene is possibly TRBD1 (5 bases). Deletions cut 1 base from V and 1 base from J, with 5 bases between. The length of the CDR3 is 13 residues. Germline V lookup: CDR1 SGDLS, CDR2 YYNGEE. CDR3 residues: CASSVTGNTEAFF. CDR3 DNA: TGTGCCAGCAGCGTAACAGGGAACACTGAAGCTTTCTTT.

J is TRBJ1-2 and V is TRBV2; no clear D gene. The germline gives CDR1 SNHLY, CDR2 FYNNEI. CDR3 length: 13 amino acids. Trimming shortened V by 5 bases and J by 5 bases, and 12 bases separated the two germline ends. CDR3 nucleotide sequence: TGTGCCAGCAGTTCCTCGCTACTATATGGCTACACCTTC. This sequence encodes CASSSSLLYGYTF.

V and J are TRBV28 and TRBJ2-7; TRBD1 matches at 9 bases. Losses at the gene ends were 5 bases for V and 2 bases for J; bases not matched to a gene: 1. This CDR3 contains 13 residues. The V gene's germline CDR1 is MDHEN and CDR2 SYDVKM. CDR3 loop: CASSRQGAYEQYF. The CDR3 bases are TGTGCCAGCAGTCGACAGGGGGCCTACGAGCAGTACTTC.

The table lists this clone with a count of one. This rearrangement joins TRBV3-1 (or the pseudogene TRBV3-2) to TRBJ1-5; D call uncertain. Between the trimmed V and J ends, which lost 1 base and 4 bases, there was a span of 14 bases. Germline CDR1 is LGHDT and CDR2 is YNNKEL (reference sequence). The CDR3 has 16 residues. CDR3 amino acids: CASSQVRGNGNQPQHF. In DNA form, the CDR3 reads TGTGCCAGCAGCCAAGTAAGAGGAAACGGGAATCAGCCCCAGCATTTT.

The J gene is TRBJ2-5, the V gene TRBV5-1, with 13 bases that match TRBD2. Trimming removed 4 bases from V and 5 bases from J; junction bases left unmatched: 11. This CDR3 spans 17 amino acids. Germline assignment: CDR1 SGHRS and CDR2 YFSETQ. The CDR3 reads CASSPGLAGAGGETQYF. In nucleotides, the CDR3 is TGCGCCAGCAGCCCCGGACTAGCGGGGGCCGGGGGGGAGACCCAGTACTTC.